This paragraph covers one T cell receptor beta chain sequence. The antigen is undetermined. Barcoded TCR alpha and TCR beta cDNA libraries with UMIs came from 5'RACE using constant-segment primers. TCRdb ran MiXCR on the 5' RACE reads and lists one entry per CDR3 protein. This repertoire shows about 420,000 distinct CDR3 sequences, less than 25% found once; its top ten account for about 12%. The sample belongs to a study of T-cell memory formation after mild COVID-19. Study-wide context: Clustering of TCRs was largely donor specific.

The V and J ends lost 1 base and 10 bases respectively, with 16 bases between them. Germline CDR1 and CDR2: MGHRA and YSYEKL. The length of the CDR3 is 15 residues. Broader study findings: Most CD4+ clones that shrank were in CM and EM, while CD8+ ones turned up in EMRA.

The sequence came from an adult woman who had mild COVID-19 (a few samples of this study predate the infection). Cell type and time point are not known. The chain employs TRBV4-1 and TRBJ1-4; D is unresolved. The sequencing input was PBMCs or a T cell subset sorted from them (not recorded which). The CDR3 DNA follows: TGCGCCAGCAGCCAAGGTTTCCAGCCAGAGGGAAAACTGTTTTTT. Its protein product is CASSQGFQPEGKLFF.